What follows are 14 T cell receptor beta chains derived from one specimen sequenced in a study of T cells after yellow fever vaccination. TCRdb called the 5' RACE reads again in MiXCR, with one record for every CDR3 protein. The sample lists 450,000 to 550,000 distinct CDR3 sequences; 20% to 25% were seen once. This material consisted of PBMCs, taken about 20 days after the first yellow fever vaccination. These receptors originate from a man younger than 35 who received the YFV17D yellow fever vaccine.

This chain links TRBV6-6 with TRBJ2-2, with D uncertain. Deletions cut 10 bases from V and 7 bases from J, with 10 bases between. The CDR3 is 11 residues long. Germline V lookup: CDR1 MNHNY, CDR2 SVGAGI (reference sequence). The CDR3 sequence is CAIYTIGELFF. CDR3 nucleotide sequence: TGTGCCATCTACACTATCGGGGAGCTGTTTTTT.

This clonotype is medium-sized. The CDR3 protein is CASSHSSYEQYV. CDR3 bases: TGTGCCAGCAGCCATAGCTCCTACGAGCAGTACGTC. The V gene is TRBV14, the J gene TRBJ2-7; D not certain. Trimming removed 3 bases at V and 0 bases at J, with 3 bases between. This CDR3 has 12 amino acids. Germline assignment: CDR1 SGHDN and CDR2 FVKESK.

The CDR3 region has the DNA TGCGCCAGCAGCCCGAGTCAGCCGCGATTCAATGAGCAGTTCTTC. Encoded protein: CASSPSQPRFNEQFF. The chain recombines TRBV4-1 with TRBJ2-1; D is uncertain. This CDR3 is 15 amino acids long. Germline V gene sequence: CDR1 MGHRA, CDR2 YSYEKL. V gave up 4 bases and J gave up 6 bases, with 16 bases separating them.

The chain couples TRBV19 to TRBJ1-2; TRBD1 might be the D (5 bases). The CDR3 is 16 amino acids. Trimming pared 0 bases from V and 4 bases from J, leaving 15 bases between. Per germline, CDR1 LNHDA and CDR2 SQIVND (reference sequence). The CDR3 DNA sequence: TGTGCCAGTAGTATAGACGCCTGGGACCGATCCTATGGCTACACCTTC. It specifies CASSIDAWDRSYGYTF.

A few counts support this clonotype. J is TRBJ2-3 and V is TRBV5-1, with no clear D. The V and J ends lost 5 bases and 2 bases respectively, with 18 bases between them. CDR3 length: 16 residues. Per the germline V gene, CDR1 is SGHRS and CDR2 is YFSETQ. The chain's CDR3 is CASSFSMVRDTDTQYF. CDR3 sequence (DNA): TGCGCCAGCAGTTTCTCCATGGTACGCGACACAGATACGCAGTATTTT. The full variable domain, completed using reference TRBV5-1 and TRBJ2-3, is KAGVTQTPRYLIKTRGQQVTLSCSPISGHRSVSWYQQTPGQGLQFLFEYFSETQRNKGNFPGRFSGRQFSNSRSEMNVSTLELGDSALYLCASSFSMVRDTDTQYFGPGTRLTVL.

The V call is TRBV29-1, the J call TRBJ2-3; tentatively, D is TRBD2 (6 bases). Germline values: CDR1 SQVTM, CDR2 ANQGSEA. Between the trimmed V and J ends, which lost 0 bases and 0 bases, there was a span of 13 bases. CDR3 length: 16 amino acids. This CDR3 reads CSVEEGRDQSTDTQYF. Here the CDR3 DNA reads TGCAGCGTTGAAGAAGGGCGGGATCAAAGCACAGATACGCAGTATTTT.

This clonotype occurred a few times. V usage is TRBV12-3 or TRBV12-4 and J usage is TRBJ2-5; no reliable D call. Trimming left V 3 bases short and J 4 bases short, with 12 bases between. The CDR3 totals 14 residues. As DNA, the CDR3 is TGTGCCAGCAGTTTGGGCTACCTGGGAGAGACCCAGTACTTC. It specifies CASSLGYLGETQYF.

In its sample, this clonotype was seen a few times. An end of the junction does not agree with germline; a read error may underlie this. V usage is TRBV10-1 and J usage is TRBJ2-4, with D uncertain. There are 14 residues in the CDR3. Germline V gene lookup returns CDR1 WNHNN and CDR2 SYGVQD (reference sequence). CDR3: CASTERVAKNIQYF. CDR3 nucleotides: TGCGCCAGCACTGAGCGTGTTGCCAAAAACATTCAGTACTTC.

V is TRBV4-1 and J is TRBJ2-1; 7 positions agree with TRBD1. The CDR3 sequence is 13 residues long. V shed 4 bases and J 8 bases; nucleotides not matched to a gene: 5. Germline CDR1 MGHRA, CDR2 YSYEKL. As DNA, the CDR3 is TGCGCCAGCAGCCGCACAGGGGTGGATGAGCAGTTCTTC. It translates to CASSRTGVDEQFF.

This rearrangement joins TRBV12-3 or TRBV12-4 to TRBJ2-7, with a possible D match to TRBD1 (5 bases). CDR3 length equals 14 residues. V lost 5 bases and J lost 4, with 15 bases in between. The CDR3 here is CASSDTNQGYEQYF. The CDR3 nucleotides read TGTGCCAGCAGTGACACAAACCAGGGATACGAGCAGTACTTC.

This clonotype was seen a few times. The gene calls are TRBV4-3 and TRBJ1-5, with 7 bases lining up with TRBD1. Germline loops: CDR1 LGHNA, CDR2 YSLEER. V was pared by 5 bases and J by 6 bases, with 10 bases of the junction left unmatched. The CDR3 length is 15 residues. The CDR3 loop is CASSSSRGSVQPQHF. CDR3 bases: TGCGCCAGCAGCTCGTCCAGGGGGTCGGTTCAGCCCCAGCATTTT.

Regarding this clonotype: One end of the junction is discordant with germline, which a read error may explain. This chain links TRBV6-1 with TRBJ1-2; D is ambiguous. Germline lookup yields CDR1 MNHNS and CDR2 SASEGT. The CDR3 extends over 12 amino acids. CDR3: CGSSDGEYGYTF. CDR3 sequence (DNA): TGTGGCAGCAGTGACGGGGAGTATGGCTACACCTTC.

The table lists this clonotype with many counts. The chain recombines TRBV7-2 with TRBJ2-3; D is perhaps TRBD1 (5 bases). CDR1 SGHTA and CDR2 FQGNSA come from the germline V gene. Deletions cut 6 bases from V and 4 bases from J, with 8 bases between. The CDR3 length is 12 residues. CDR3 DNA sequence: TGTGCCAGCAGGGGGCAATCAGATACGCAGTATTTT. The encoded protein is CASRGQSDTQYF.

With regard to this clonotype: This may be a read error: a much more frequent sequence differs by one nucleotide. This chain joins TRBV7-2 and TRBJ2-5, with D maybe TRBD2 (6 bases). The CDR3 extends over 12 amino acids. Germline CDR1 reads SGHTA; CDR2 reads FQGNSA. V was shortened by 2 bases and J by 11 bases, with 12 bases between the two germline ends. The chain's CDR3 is CASSLSSREQYF. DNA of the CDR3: TGTGCCAGCAGCTTAAGCTCTCGGGAGCAGTACTTC.